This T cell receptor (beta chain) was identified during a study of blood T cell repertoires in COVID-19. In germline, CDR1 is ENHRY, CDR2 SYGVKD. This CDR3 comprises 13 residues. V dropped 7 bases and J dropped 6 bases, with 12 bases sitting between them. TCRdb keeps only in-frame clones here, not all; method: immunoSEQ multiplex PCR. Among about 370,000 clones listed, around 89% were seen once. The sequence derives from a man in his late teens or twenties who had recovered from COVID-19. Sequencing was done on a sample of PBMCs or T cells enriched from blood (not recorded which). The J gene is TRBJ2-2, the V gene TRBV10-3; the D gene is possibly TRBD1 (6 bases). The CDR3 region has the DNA TGTGCCATCACTAAACAGGGTTCCGGGGAGCTGTTTTTT. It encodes CAITKQGSGELFF.